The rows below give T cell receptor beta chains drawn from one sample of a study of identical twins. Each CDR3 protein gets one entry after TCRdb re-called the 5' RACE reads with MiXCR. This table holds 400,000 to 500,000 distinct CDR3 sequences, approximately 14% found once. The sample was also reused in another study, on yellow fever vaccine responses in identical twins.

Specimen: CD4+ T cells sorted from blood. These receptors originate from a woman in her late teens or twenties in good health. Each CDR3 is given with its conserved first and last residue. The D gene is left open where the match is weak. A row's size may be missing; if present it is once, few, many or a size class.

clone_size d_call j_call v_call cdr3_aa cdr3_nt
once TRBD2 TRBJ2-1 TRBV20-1 CCAVMGLAVSYNEQFF TGCTGTGCGGTGATGGGACTAGCGGTCTCCTACAATGAGCAGTTCTTC
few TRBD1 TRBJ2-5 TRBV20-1 CSARVYRGPETQYF TGCAGTGCTAGAGTTTACAGGGGGCCGGAGACCCAGTACTTC
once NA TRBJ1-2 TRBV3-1 CASSQAGTRGYTF TGTGCCAGCAGCCAAGCGGGCACACGTGGCTACACCTTC
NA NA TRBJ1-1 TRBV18 CASSQLGGLDTEAFF TGTGCCAGCTCTCAACTGGGGGGTCTGGACACTGAAGCTTTCTTT
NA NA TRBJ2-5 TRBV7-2 CASSLIPIETQYF TGTGCCAGCAGCTTAATCCCAATAGAGACCCAGTACTTC
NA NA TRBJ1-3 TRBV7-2 CASSLGGKGGNTIYF TGTGCCAGCAGCTTGGGGGGCAAGGGAGGAAACACCATATATTTT
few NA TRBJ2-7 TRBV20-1 CSARTGVVYEQYF TGCAGTGCTCGGACGGGGGTCGTCTACGAGCAGTACTTC
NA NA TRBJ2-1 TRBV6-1 CASSPIRTGKKAGNEQFF TGTGCCAGCAGTCCCATTCGGACTGGAAAGAAGGCCGGCAATGAGCAGTTCTTC
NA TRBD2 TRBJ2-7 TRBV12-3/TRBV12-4 CASSRRTSGSYEQYF TGTGCCAGCAGTCGCCGGACTAGCGGGAGCTACGAGCAGTACTTC
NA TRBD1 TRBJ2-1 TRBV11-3 CASSLGGTDNEQFF TGTGCCAGCAGCTTAGGTGGGACAGACAATGAGCAGTTCTTC
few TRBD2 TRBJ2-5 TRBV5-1 CASRPSGRAAGETQYF TGCGCCAGCAGGCCTAGCGGGAGGGCCGCAGGAGAGACCCAGTACTTC
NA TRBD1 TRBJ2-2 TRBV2 CAFSSILRGLRYTGELFF TGTGCCTTCAGTTCCATTTTAAGGGGGCTTCGGTACACCGGGGAGCTGTTTTTT
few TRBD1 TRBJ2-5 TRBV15 CATSGFRDRVQTQYF TGTGCCACCAGCGGCTTCCGGGACAGGGTCCAGACCCAGTACTTC
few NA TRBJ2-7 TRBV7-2 CASSLDGSPPGGQYF TGTGCCAGCAGCTTAGACGGGAGTCCCCCGGGTGGGCAGTACTTC
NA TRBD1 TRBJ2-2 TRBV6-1 CATQGARNTGELFF TGTGCCACCCAGGGGGCTAGGAACACCGGGGAGCTGTTTTTT
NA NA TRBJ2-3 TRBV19 CASSIRGGTDTQYF TGTGCCAGTAGTATTCGCGGGGGCACAGATACGCAGTATTTT
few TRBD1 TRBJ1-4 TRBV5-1 CASSLGQGPSEKLFF TGCGCCAGCAGCTTGGGACAGGGGCCGAGTGAAAAACTGTTTTTT
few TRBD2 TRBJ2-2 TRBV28 CASSFAGVLSGTGELFF TGTGCCAGCAGTTTTGCGGGAGTACTTTCGGGCACCGGGGAGCTGTTTTTT
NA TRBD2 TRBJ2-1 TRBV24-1 CATSDRSTSGEYNEQFF TGTGCCACCAGTGATCGCTCGACTAGCGGGGAGTACAATGAGCAGTTCTTC
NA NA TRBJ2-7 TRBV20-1 CSADKRSRGGDEQYF TGCAGTGCCGATAAGAGGAGCCGGGGCGGGGACGAGCAGTACTTC
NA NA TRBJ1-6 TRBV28 CASSDTLGNSPLHF TGTGCCAGCAGCGATACCCTGGGTAATTCACCCCTCCACTTT
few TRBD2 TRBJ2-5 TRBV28 CASSPALAGGRETQYF TGTGCCAGCAGCCCGGCACTAGCGGGGGGCCGGGAGACCCAGTACTTC
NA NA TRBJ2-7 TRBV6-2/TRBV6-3 CASSYLRDYEQYF TGTGCCAGCAGTTACCTCCGGGACTACGAGCAGTACTTC
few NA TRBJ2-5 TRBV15 CATSRDQIRGGTQYF TGTGCCACCAGCAGAGATCAGATCAGGGGGGGCACCCAGTACTTC
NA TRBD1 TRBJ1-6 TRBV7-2 CASSTRQGLNSPLHF TGTGCCAGCAGCACTAGACAGGGCCTTAATTCACCCCTCCACTTT